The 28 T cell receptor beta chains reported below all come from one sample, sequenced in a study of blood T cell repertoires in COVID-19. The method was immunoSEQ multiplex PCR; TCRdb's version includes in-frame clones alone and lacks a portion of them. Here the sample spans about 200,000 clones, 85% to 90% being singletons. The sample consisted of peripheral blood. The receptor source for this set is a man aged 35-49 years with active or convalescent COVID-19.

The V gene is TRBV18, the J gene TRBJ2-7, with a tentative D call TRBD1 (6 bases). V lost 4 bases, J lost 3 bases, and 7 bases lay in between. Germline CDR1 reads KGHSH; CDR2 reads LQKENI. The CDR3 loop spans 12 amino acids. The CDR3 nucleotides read TGTGCCAGCTCACTGGACAGCTACGAGCAGTACTTC. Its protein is CASSLDSYEQYF.

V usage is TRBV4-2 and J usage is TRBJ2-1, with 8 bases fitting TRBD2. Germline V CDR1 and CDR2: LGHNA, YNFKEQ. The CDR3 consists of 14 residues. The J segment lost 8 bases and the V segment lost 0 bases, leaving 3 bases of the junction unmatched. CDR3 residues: CASSQESGSHEQFF. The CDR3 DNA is TGTGCCAGCAGCCAAGAAAGCGGGAGCCATGAGCAGTTCTTC.

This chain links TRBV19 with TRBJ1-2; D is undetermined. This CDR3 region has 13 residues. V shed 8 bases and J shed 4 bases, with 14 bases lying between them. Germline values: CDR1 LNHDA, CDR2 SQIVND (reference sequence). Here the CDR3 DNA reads TGTGCCAGTCTATCGGGAACGGGCTATGGCTACACCTTC. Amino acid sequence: CASLSGTGYGYTF.

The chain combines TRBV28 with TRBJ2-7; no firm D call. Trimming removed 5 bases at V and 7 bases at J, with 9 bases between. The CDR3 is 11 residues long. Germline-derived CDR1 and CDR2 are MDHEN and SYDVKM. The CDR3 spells CASSPLWEQYF. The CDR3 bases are TGTGCCAGCAGTCCACTCTGGGAGCAGTACTTC.

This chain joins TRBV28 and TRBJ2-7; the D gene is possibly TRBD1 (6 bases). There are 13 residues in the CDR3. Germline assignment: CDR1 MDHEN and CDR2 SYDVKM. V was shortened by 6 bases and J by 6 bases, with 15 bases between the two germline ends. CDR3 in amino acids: CASSLQGPAEQYF. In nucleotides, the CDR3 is TGTGCCAGCAGCCTACAGGGTCCGGCCGAGCAGTACTTC.

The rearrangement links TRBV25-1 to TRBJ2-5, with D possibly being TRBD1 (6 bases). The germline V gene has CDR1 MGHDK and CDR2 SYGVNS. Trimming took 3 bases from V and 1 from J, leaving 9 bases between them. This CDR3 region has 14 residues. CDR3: CASSDIQGQETQYF. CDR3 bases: TGTGCCAGCAGTGACATACAGGGCCAAGAGACCCAGTACTTC.

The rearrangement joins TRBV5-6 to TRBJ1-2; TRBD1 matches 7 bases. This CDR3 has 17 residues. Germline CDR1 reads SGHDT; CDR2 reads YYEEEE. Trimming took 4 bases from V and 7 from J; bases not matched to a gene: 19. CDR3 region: CASSETTVDRVPFGYTF. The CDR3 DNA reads TGTGCCAGCAGCGAAACCACCGTCGACAGGGTTCCATTTGGCTACACCTTC.

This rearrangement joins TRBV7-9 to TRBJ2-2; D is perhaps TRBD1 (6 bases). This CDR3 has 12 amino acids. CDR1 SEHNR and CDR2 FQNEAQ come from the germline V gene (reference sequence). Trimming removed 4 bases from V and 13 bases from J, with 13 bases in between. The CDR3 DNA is TGTGCCAGCAGCTGGGACACGAGGGTGCTGTTTTTT. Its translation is CASSWDTRVLFF.

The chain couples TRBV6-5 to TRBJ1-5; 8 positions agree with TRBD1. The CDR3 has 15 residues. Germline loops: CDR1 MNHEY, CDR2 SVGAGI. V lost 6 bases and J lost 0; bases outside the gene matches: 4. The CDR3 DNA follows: TGTGCCAGCAGCGACGGACAGGGTAGCAATCAGCCCCAGCATTTT. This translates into CASSDGQGSNQPQHF.

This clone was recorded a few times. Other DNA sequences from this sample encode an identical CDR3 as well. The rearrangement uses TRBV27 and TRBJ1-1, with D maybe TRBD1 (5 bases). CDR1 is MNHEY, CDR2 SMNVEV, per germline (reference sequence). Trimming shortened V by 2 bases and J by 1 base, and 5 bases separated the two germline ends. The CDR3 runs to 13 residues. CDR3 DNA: TGTGCCAGCAGTTTAACAGGGAACACTGAAGCTTTCTTT. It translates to CASSLTGNTEAFF.

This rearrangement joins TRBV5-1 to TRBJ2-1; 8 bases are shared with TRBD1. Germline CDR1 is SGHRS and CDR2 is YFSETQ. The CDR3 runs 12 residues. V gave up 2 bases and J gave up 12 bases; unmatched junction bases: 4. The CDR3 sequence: CASSLGQGRQFF. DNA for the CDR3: TGCGCCAGCAGCTTAGGACAGGGTCGGCAGTTCTTC.

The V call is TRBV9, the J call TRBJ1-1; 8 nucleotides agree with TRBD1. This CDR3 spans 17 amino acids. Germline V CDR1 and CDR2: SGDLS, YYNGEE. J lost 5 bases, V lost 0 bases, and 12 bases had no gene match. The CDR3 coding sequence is TGTGCCAGCAGCGTAGCCGGGACAGGATTCATGGGGACTGAAGCTTTCTTT. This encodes CASSVAGTGFMGTEAFF.

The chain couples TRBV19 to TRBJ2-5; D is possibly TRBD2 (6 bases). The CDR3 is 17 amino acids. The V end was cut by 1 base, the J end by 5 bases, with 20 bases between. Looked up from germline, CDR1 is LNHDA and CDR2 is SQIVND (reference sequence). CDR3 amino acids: CASSIGAGRLIGETQYF. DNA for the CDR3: TGTGCCAGTAGTATAGGGGCGGGAAGGTTAATTGGGGAGACCCAGTACTTC.

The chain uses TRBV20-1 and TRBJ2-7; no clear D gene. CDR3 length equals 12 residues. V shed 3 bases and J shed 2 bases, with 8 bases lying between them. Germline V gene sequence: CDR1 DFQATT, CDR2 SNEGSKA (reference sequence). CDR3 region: CSASLLTYEQYF. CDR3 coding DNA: TGCAGTGCTAGTCTACTTACCTACGAGCAGTACTTC.

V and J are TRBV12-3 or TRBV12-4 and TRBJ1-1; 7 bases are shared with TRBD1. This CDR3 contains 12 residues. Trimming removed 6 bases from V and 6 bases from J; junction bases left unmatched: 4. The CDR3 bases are TGTGCCAGCAGCTCCGACAGGGCTGAAGCTTTCTTT. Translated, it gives CASSSDRAEAFF.

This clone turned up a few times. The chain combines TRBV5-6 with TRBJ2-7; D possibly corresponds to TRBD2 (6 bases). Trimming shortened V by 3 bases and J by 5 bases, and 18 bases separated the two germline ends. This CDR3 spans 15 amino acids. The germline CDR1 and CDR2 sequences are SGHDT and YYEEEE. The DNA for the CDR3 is TGTGCCAGCAGCTCCTCTTGGGGGGTCTTAAACGAGCAGTACTTC. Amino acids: CASSSSWGVLNEQYF. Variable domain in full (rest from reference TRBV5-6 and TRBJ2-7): DAGVTQSPTHLIKTRGQQVTLRCSPKSGHDTVSWYQQALGQGPQFIFQYYEEEERQRGNFPDRFSGHQFPNYSSELNVNALLLGDSALYLCASSSSWGVLNEQYFGPGTRLTVT.

The CDR3 loop is CAISAVTLGTEAFF. In DNA form, the CDR3 reads TGTGCCATCAGTGCCGTCACCCTCGGGACTGAAGCTTTCTTT. V usage is TRBV10-3 and J usage is TRBJ1-1; no firm D call. The CDR3 spans 14 residues. From germline, CDR1 is ENHRY and CDR2 SYGVKD. V was cut by 4 bases and J by 5 bases, with 14 bases left in between.

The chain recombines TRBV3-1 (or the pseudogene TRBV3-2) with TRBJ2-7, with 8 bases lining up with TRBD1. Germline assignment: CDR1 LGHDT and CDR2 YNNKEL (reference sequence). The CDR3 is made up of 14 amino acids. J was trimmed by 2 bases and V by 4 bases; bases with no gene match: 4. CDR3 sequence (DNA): TGTGCCAGCAGCCCATCGACAGGGGCCTACGAGCAGTACTTC. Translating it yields CASSPSTGAYEQYF.

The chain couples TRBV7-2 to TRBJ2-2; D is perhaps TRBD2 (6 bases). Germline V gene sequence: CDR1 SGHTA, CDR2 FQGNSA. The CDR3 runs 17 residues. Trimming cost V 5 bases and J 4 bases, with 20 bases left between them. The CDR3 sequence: CASSPRVRVGGTGELFF. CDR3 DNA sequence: TGTGCCAGCAGCCCCCGGGTTAGGGTCGGGGGCACCGGGGAGCTGTTTTTT.

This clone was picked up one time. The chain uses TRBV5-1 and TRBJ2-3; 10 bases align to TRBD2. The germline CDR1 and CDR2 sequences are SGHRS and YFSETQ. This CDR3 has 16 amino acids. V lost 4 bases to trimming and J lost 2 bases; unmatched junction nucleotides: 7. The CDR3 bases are TGCGCCAGCAGCCTGGTAGCGGGAGGCAACACAGATACGCAGTATTTT. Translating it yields CASSLVAGGNTDTQYF.

The CDR3, as DNA: TGTGCCAGCAGCGATCCGGGACAGGGAACCTATGGCTACACCTTC. It specifies CASSDPGQGTYGYTF. The genes are TRBV7-9 and TRBJ1-2; 9 bases agree with TRBD1. The V segment lost 5 bases and the J segment 4 bases; nucleotides outside the gene matches: 8. Germline V CDR1 and CDR2: SEHNR, FQNEAQ (reference sequence). CDR3 length equals 15 residues.

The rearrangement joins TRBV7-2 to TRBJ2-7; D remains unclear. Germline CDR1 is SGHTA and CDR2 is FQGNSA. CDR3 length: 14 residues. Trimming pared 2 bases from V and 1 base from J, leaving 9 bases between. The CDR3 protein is CASSLYAVSYEQYF. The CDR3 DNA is TGTGCCAGCAGCTTATATGCGGTATCCTACGAGCAGTACTTC. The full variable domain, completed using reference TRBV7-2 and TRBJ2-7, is GAGVSQSPSNKVTEKGKDVELRCDPISGHTALYWYRQSLGQGLEFLIYFQGNSAPDKSGLPSDRFSAERTGGSVSTLTIQRTQQEDSAVYLCASSLYAVSYEQYFGPGTRLTVT.

The DNA for the CDR3 is TGTGGCTCAGGGGGCGGCACTGAAGCTTTCTTT. Encoded protein: CGSGGGTEAFF. The chain links TRBV19 to TRBJ1-1; 8 bases agree with TRBD1. There are 11 residues in the CDR3. Germline V gives CDR1 LNHDA, CDR2 SQIVND (reference sequence). Together with reference TRBV19 and TRBJ1-1, the CDR3 gives the full variable domain: DGGITQSPKYLFRKEGQNVTLSCEQNLNHDAMYWYRQDPGQGLRLIYYSQIVNDFQKGDIAEGYSVSREKKESFPLTVTSAQKNPTAFYLCGSGGGTEAFFGQGTRLTVV.

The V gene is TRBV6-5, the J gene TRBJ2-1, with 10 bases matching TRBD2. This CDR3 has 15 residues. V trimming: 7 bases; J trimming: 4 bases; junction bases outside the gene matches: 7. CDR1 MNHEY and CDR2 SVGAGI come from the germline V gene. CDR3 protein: CASIPAGGPYNEQFF. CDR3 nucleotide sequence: TGTGCCAGCATTCCAGCGGGGGGGCCATACAATGAGCAGTTCTTC.

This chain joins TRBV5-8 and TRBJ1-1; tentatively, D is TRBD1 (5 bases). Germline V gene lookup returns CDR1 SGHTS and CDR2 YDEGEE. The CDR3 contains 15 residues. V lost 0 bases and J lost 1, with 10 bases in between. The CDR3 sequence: CASSLGQLRNTEAFF. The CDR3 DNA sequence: TGTGCCAGCAGCTTGGGACAGTTGCGGAACACTGAAGCTTTCTTT.

CDR3 DNA sequence: TGTGCCAGCAGCTTAGGCGGGGCCTCCTATAATTCACCCCTCCACTTT. As protein: CASSLGGASYNSPLHF. The rearrangement uses TRBV11-2 and TRBJ1-6, with D possibly being TRBD1 (5 bases). Trimming cost V 1 base and J 0 bases, with 7 bases left between them. This CDR3 comprises 16 residues. Germline CDR1 and CDR2: SGHAT and FQNNGV.

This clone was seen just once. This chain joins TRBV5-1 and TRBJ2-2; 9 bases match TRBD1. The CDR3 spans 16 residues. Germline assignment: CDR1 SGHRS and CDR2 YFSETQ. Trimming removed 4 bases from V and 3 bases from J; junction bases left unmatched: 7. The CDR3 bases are TGCGCCAGCAGCCCTTACCGGGACAGGGACACCGGGGAGCTGTTTTTT. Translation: CASSPYRDRDTGELFF.

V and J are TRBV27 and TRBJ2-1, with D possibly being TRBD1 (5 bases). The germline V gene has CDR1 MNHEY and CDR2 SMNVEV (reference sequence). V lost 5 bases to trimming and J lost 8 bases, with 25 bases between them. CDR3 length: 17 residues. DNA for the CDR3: TGTGCCAGCAGTCCTCGCTTGGGGCAGGCGCCGTTCGATGAGCAGTTCTTC. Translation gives CASSPRLGQAPFDEQFF.